This T cell receptor beta chain originates from a study of T cell responses to AZD1222 COVID-19 vaccine. Study observations and caveats: It was only after the peak T cell response that any repertoires were sampled. Donors, mostly white British, included more females; clonal diversity was possibly underestimated. Among AZD1222 vaccinees, only six were seropositive at baseline.

A word on this clone: Its cognate antigen is unknown.

Produced via immunoSEQ multiplex PCR; TCRdb's table is partial and in-frame only. This sample has approximately 120,000 clones, with roughly 88% found just once. The germline V gene encodes CDR1 SGHNT and CDR2 YYREEE (reference sequence). This CDR3 spans 17 amino acids. The V and J ends lost 4 bases and 0 bases respectively, with 16 bases between them. This sample comprised peripheral blood, obtained on day 0 of MenACWY control vaccination. The receptor was derived from an adult in good health. The chain recombines TRBV5-4 with TRBJ1-4, with no clear D. In nucleotides, the CDR3 is TGTGCCAGCAGCCCGGCGGCAGGTTCGTCAACTAATGAAAAACTGTTTTTT. Protein product: CASSPAAGSSTNEKLFF. Full variable domain (missing parts from reference TRBV5-4 and TRBJ1-4): ETGVTQSPTHLIKTRGQQVTLRCSSQSGHNTVSWYQQALGQGPQFIFQYYREEENGRGNFPPRFSGLQFPNYSSELNVNALELDDSALYLCASSPAAGSSTNEKLFFGSGTQLSVL.